These 5 T cell receptor beta chains were sequenced from one sample in a study of T cell responses to AZD1222 COVID-19 vaccine. Generated by immunoSEQ multiplex PCR, the TCRdb table keeps only in-frame clones and is missing some. The data hold 120,000 or so clones, with 85% to 95% observed a single time. Material: peripheral blood, obtained on day 0 of AZD1222 vaccination. These receptors all come from an adult in good health.

The gene calls are TRBV9 and TRBJ1-2, with a tentative D call TRBD1 (6 bases). Per germline, CDR1 SGDLS and CDR2 YYNGEE. The length of the CDR3 is 13 residues. V lost 3 bases, J lost 5 bases, and 11 bases lay in between. DNA for the CDR3: TGTGCCAGCAGCGGTGTACAGGGTTATGGCTACACCTTC. This gives the protein CASSGVQGYGYTF.

This sequence joins TRBV19 and TRBJ2-1; TRBD1 matches at 9 bases. Germline lookup yields CDR1 LNHDA and CDR2 SQIVND (reference sequence). The CDR3 extends over 14 amino acids. V shed 3 bases, J shed 3 bases, and the junction held 0 bases outside the gene matches. The CDR3 sequence is CASSMTGGYNEQFF. The CDR3 DNA follows: TGTGCCAGTAGTATGACAGGGGGCTACAATGAGCAGTTCTTC.

V and J are TRBV5-1 and TRBJ1-4; D uncertain. Germline V CDR1 and CDR2: SGHRS, YFSETQ. Deletions cut 4 bases from V and 0 bases from J, with 13 bases between. The CDR3 has 16 residues. The chain's CDR3 is CASSPGPLATNEKLFF. CDR3 in DNA: TGCGCCAGCAGCCCAGGACCTCTAGCAACTAATGAAAAACTGTTTTTT.

The CDR3 is CASSSRSTGGEKLFF. CDR3 in DNA: TGTGCCAGCAGCTCCCGATCGACAGGGGGTGAAAAACTGTTTTTT. The chain joins TRBV13 to TRBJ1-4; 9 bases map to TRBD1. The CDR3 is 15 residues long. Germline V gene data show CDR1 as PRHDT and CDR2 as FYEKMQ (reference sequence). With 4 bases clipped from V and 7 bases from J, the junction kept 7 bases outside the gene matches.

This chain links TRBV24-1 with TRBJ1-2; no clear D. V was clipped by 3 bases and J by 3 bases, with 13 bases between them. Germline CDR1 and CDR2: KGHDR and SFDVKD. The CDR3 totals 15 residues. CDR3 DNA sequence: TGTGCCACCAGTGATCCCCATCAAGCGGACTATGGCTACACCTTC. Protein sequence: CATSDPHQADYGYTF.